This TCR beta chain derives from a study of T cells in Graves' hyperthyroidism and ophthalmopathy. This clonotype was seen a few times. The CDR3 loop spans 18 amino acids. CDR1 is SGHAT and CDR2 is FQNNGV in the germline V gene. V dropped 3 bases and J dropped 3; count of bases not matched to a gene: 15. Fresh peripheral blood, approximately 9.7 ml, was the source of the PBMCs. TCR beta CDR3 regions were amplified from RNA. TCR CDR3 regions were first amplified by RT-PCR with HTBI primers. MiXCR, applied by TCRdb to the multiplex PCR reads, yields one record per CDR3 protein. The profile shows hundreds of thousands of distinct CDR3 sequences, approximately 15% of them singletons.

The TCR originated in a woman aged 25 to 39 with Graves' hyperthyroidism that later progressed to Graves' ophthalmopathy. The V call is TRBV11-2, the J call TRBJ2-5, with 8 bases matching TRBD2. The specimen was blood. The CDR3 bases are TGTGCCAGCAGCTTCTACCCACTAGCGGAGCTAAATAAAGAGACCCAGTACTTC. Protein sequence: CASSFYPLAELNKETQYF.